Below are 20 T cell receptor beta chains sequenced from a single sample in a study of beta chain features in type 1 diabetes. Expressed TCRB transcripts got sequenced, as all isolated RNA was reverse transcribed. Profiled with immunoSEQ multiplex PCR; TCRdb holds only in-frame clones, not every one. The sample has 330,000 or so clones, approximately 12% seen once. These receptors have no known antigen. Study-wide findings and caveats: Type 1 diabetes patients had moderately but significantly shorter TCRB CDR3s in all four CD4+ subsets.

The sequencing sample was made of naive CD4+ T cells from blood. All receptors derive from a woman younger than 35 with type 1 diabetes.

This clone has more than one count but fewer than ten. This chain uses TRBV19 with TRBJ2-1, with a possible D match to TRBD1 (5 bases). This CDR3 spans 13 amino acids. Germline lookup yields CDR1 LNHDA and CDR2 SQIVND (reference sequence). V lost 3 bases, J lost 9 bases, and 12 bases lay in between. The CDR3 sequence is CASSISRDVEQFF. In nucleotides, the CDR3 is TGTGCCAGTAGTATCTCCAGGGATGTTGAGCAGTTCTTC.

This chain connects TRBV7-9 to TRBJ1-1, with D unresolved. Trimming pared 1 base from V and 0 bases from J, leaving 6 bases between. Germline values: CDR1 SEHNR, CDR2 FQNEAQ (reference sequence). The CDR3 loop spans 14 amino acids. CDR3 amino acids: CASSLGGMNTEAFF. CDR3 bases: TGTGCCAGCAGCTTAGGTGGCATGAACACTGAAGCTTTCTTT.

The chain joins TRBV5-1 to TRBJ1-2, with D possibly being TRBD1 (6 bases). The CDR3 spans 14 residues. The germline gives CDR1 SGHRS, CDR2 YFSETQ. V lost 0 bases to trimming and J lost 7 bases, with 13 bases between them. As DNA, the CDR3 is TGCGCCAGCAGCTTGGAGGCCAGGGGTGTTGGCTACACCTTC. Amino acids: CASSLEARGVGYTF.

The V call is TRBV10-3, the J call TRBJ2-5; 10 bases map to TRBD1. The CDR3 spans 15 residues. Germline V gives CDR1 ENHRY, CDR2 SYGVKD. V was clipped by 4 bases and J by 2 bases; unmatched bases: 4. CDR3 protein: CAISGGGQGQETQYF. The CDR3 bases are TGTGCCATCAGTGGCGGGGGACAGGGGCAAGAGACCCAGTACTTC.

The chain links TRBV11-2 to TRBJ2-7, with 8 nucleotides matching TRBD2. Per the germline V gene, CDR1 is SGHAT and CDR2 is FQNNGV. The junction had 13 bases not matched to a gene; V was cut back by 0 bases and J by 0 bases. The CDR3 extends over 19 amino acids. The CDR3 nucleotides are TGTGCCAGCAGCTTAGATCCCCGCGGGGGGTTCAGGAGCTCCTACGAGCAGTACTTC. Encoded protein: CASSLDPRGGFRSSYEQYF. Looking up the rest from reference TRBV11-2 and TRBJ2-7 gives the full variable domain: EAGVAQSPRYKIIEKRQSVAFWCNPISGHATLYWYQQILGQGPKLLIQFQNNGVVDDSQLPKDRFSAERLKGVDSTLKIQPAKLEDSAVYLCASSLDPRGGFRSSYEQYFGPGTRLTVT.

This clone turned up a few times. The CDR3 sequence: CASSQPGRRSYNEQFF. In DNA, the CDR3 is TGCGCCAGCAGCCAACCCGGTCGCCGCTCCTACAATGAGCAGTTCTTC. This chain links TRBV4-1 with TRBJ2-1; D unresolved. Germline V gene lookup returns CDR1 MGHRA and CDR2 YSYEKL. V lost 2 bases and J 0 bases, leaving 11 bases between the germline ends. The CDR3 runs 16 residues.

The genes are TRBV4-1 and TRBJ2-3; possibly TRBD1 for D (7 bases). Germline-derived CDR1 and CDR2 are MGHRA and YSYEKL. With 3 bases removed from V and 0 bases from J, the gap between germline ends came to 13 bases. The CDR3 has 16 amino acids. The CDR3 here is CASSQDQGGSTDTQYF. As DNA, the CDR3 is TGCGCCAGCAGCCAGGACCAGGGGGGTAGCACAGATACGCAGTATTTT.

This clone was observed a few times. The gene calls are TRBV5-1 and TRBJ2-7, with 7 positions matching TRBD1. J was trimmed by 2 bases and V by 4 bases; bases with no gene match: 3. CDR1 and CDR2 (germline): SGHRS, YFSETQ. The CDR3 has 13 amino acids. CDR3 in amino acids: CASSHDRAYEQYF. In DNA, the CDR3 is TGCGCCAGCAGCCACGACAGGGCCTACGAGCAGTACTTC.

This clone was found a few times. This rearrangement joins TRBV5-4 to TRBJ2-3, with D maybe TRBD2 (5 bases). Germline assignment: CDR1 SGHNT and CDR2 YYREEE (reference sequence). This CDR3 is built from 14 residues. The V end lost 4 bases, the J end lost 0 bases, and 9 bases lay between the germline ends. CDR3: CASSRAESTDTQYF. Here the CDR3 DNA reads TGTGCCAGCAGCCGAGCGGAAAGCACAGATACGCAGTATTTT.

This chain uses TRBV27 with TRBJ1-2; 9 bases line up with TRBD1. CDR3 length: 13 amino acids. Germline V gene sequence: CDR1 MNHEY, CDR2 SMNVEV (reference sequence). The junction had 3 bases not matched to a gene; V was cut back by 2 bases and J by 8 bases. Written as DNA, the CDR3 is TGTGCCAGCAGTTTAAGGGGACAGGGAGGCTACACCTTC. The encoded protein is CASSLRGQGGYTF.

This sequence joins TRBV28 and TRBJ2-4, with D possibly being TRBD1 (5 bases). The V gene's germline CDR1 is MDHEN and CDR2 SYDVKM. V dropped 8 bases and J dropped 4 bases, with 21 bases sitting between them. This CDR3 comprises 16 residues. In nucleotides, the CDR3 is TGTGCCAGCCTTAGTAGATTCGGGCAGGGAAAAAACATTCAGTACTTC. Its translation: CASLSRFGQGKNIQYF.

There are a few counts of this clone. The rearrangement joins TRBV27 to TRBJ2-3, with TRBD2 matching 7 bases. Germline V gene lookup returns CDR1 MNHEY and CDR2 SMNVEV (reference sequence). There are 16 residues in the CDR3. After removal of 6 bases from V and 1 base from J, the junction contained 10 bases not matched to a gene. CDR3 DNA sequence: TGTGCCAGCAGCCCCACCGTAGCGGGCCGCACAGATACGCAGTATTTT. Its translation: CASSPTVAGRTDTQYF.

This clone showed up just a few times. This CDR3 is also generated by other DNA sequences in the sample. The chain has TRBV29-1 and TRBJ1-3; no reliable D call. This CDR3 region has 11 residues. V gave up 4 bases and J gave up 7 bases, with 8 bases separating them. CDR1 and CDR2 (germline): SQVTM, ANQGSEA. The chain's CDR3 is CSVASGNTIYF. DNA of the CDR3: TGCAGCGTTGCGTCCGGGAACACCATATATTTT.

CDR3 amino acids: CASSSPGQGWEQYF. The CDR3 bases are TGCGCCAGCAGCTCACCGGGACAGGGCTGGGAGCAGTACTTC. This chain joins TRBV5-1 and TRBJ2-7; 9 nucleotides line up with TRBD1. This CDR3 has 14 amino acids. After removal of 3 bases from V and 7 bases from J, the junction contained 8 bases not matched to a gene. Germline CDR1 is SGHRS and CDR2 is YFSETQ.

The genes are TRBV19 and TRBJ1-1; D gene ambiguous. The CDR3 consists of 12 residues. Per germline, CDR1 LNHDA and CDR2 SQIVND (reference sequence). The V gene lost 1 base and the J gene lost 11 bases, with 11 bases spanning the gap. The CDR3 coding sequence is TGTGCCAGTAGTATAGGTGGGGAGAAGGCTTTCTTT. This encodes CASSIGGEKAFF.

A few counts support this clone. The chain combines TRBV6-1 with TRBJ1-6; D might be TRBD1 (5 bases). Germline lookup yields CDR1 MNHNS and CDR2 SASEGT. V lost 11 bases and J lost 0, with 14 bases in between. This CDR3 is 15 amino acids long. The CDR3 DNA follows: TGTGCCGCGTGGGGGAGGAGCTCCTATAATTCACCCCTCCACTTT. This sequence encodes CAAWGRSSYNSPLHF.

This clone has a handful of counts. This chain links TRBV10-3 with TRBJ1-2, with D maybe TRBD1 (5 bases). V was cut by 4 bases and J by 5 bases, with 14 bases left in between. Germline values: CDR1 ENHRY, CDR2 SYGVKD. This CDR3 is built from 14 residues. In DNA form, the CDR3 reads TGTGCCATCAGTGCAAAGGGGAATGATTATGGCTACACCTTC. Translating gives CAISAKGNDYGYTF.

In this sample, this clone turned up a few times. The rearrangement joins TRBV18 to TRBJ2-5; D gene uncertain. The germline V gene encodes CDR1 KGHSH and CDR2 LQKENI. The ends were cut back, 1 base at V and 1 base at J, with 10 bases in the middle. The CDR3 runs to 15 residues. CDR3 protein: CASSPRSGGQETQYF. CDR3 coding DNA: TGTGCCAGCTCACCACGTTCGGGTGGCCAAGAGACCCAGTACTTC.

The J gene is TRBJ2-2, the V gene TRBV11-2; D remains ambiguous. The CDR3 is 13 residues long. The V gene lost 1 base and the J gene lost 6 bases, with 6 bases spanning the gap. Germline V gives CDR1 SGHAT, CDR2 FQNNGV. This chain's CDR3 is CASSLGPAGELFF. CDR3 nucleotides: TGTGCCAGCAGCTTAGGGCCAGCCGGGGAGCTGTTTTTT. Supplemented by reference TRBV11-2 and TRBJ2-2, the full variable domain reads EAGVAQSPRYKIIEKRQSVAFWCNPISGHATLYWYQQILGQGPKLLIQFQNNGVVDDSQLPKDRFSAERLKGVDSTLKIQPAKLEDSAVYLCASSLGPAGELFFGEGSRLTVL.

This clone was picked up a small number of times. The J gene is TRBJ1-2, the V gene TRBV9, with TRBD1 identical over 8 bases. The germline gives CDR1 SGDLS, CDR2 YYNGEE. CDR3 size: 15 residues. The V segment lost 4 bases and the J segment 3 bases; nucleotides outside the gene matches: 8. The CDR3, as DNA: TGTGCCAGCAGCCCCCTCGGGACAGGTGACTATGGCTACACCTTC. Its protein is CASSPLGTGDYGYTF.